The 26 T cell receptor beta chains given below trace back to one sample, sequenced in a study of T cells in Graves' hyperthyroidism and ophthalmopathy. Researchers amplified the TCR beta CDR3 regions from RNA transcripts. Carried out on the TCR CDR3, a first-round RT-PCR used the HTBI primer set. TCRdb redid the calling of the multiplex PCR reads with MiXCR, one entry per CDR3 protein. The sample carries some 500,000 distinct CDR3 sequences, 13% to 15% recorded once. The sequenced sample was blood. The origin of the receptors is a young woman with Graves' hyperthyroidism.

This clonotype was found many times. The V call is TRBV27, the J call TRBJ2-5, with 8 bases identical to TRBD2. CDR1 is MNHEY and CDR2 is SMNVEV in the germline V gene (reference sequence). V gave up 4 bases and J gave up 2 bases; unmatched junction bases: 6. The CDR3 extends over 15 amino acids. The CDR3 sequence is CASSSPGGGQETQYF. CDR3 nucleotide sequence: TGTGCCAGCAGTTCCCCCGGGGGGGGGCAAGAGACCCAGTACTTC.

This clonotype came up many times. The gene calls are TRBV29-1 and TRBJ2-1, with TRBD1 matching over 8 bases. Germline loops: CDR1 SQVTM, CDR2 ANQGSEA. The CDR3 contains 15 residues. Trimming at V came to 0 bases and at J to 5 bases, leaving 6 bases not matched to a gene. CDR3 coding DNA: TGCAGCGTTGAAGACAGGACAGGGAAGGACAATGAGCAGTTCTTC. It codes for CSVEDRTGKDNEQFF.

This clonotype was counted ten times or more. The gene calls are TRBV11-3 and TRBJ2-3; no definite D call. Per germline, CDR1 SGHNT and CDR2 YENEEA. The CDR3 has 16 amino acids. Trimming pared 1 base from V and 2 bases from J, leaving 13 bases between. The CDR3 here is CASSLGAAPYTDTQYF. DNA of the CDR3: TGTGCCAGCAGCTTAGGGGCCGCACCCTACACAGATACGCAGTATTTT.

This clonotype was detected ten times or more. The chain joins TRBV6-1 to TRBJ1-1; D is uncertain. CDR3 length equals 15 residues. Germline V gene data show CDR1 as MNHNS and CDR2 as SASEGT. Trimming took off 8 bases at V and 3 bases at J, with 19 bases between the two ends. Here the CDR3 reads CASPGIRVRDTEAFF. CDR3 DNA sequence: TGTGCCAGCCCCGGAATACGAGTCCGGGACACTGAAGCTTTCTTT.

This clonotype has ten or more counts. The chain employs TRBV20-1 and TRBJ2-1; 12 bases are a match to TRBD2. The trim removed 0 bases at V and 7 bases at J, leaving 19 bases unmatched. The CDR3 is 20 amino acids. Germline V gives CDR1 DFQATT, CDR2 SNEGSKA (reference sequence). Here the CDR3 reads CSARDPRWTSGTGGENEQFF. The CDR3 DNA sequence: TGCAGTGCTAGAGATCCAAGGTGGACTAGCGGGACGGGGGGAGAGAATGAGCAGTTCTTC.

About this clonotype: This could be a read error, since a much larger clone is one nucleotide away. The genes are TRBV20-1 and TRBJ2-2; D may be TRBD2 (5 bases). The CDR3 spans 13 residues. CDR1 is DFQATT and CDR2 is SNEGSKA in the germline V gene (reference sequence). Deletions cut 5 bases from V and 1 base from J, with 8 bases between. Here the CDR3 reads CSARGLNTGELFF. In DNA, the CDR3 is TGCAGTGCTCGGGGATTGAACACCGGGGAGCTGTTTTTT.

Many counts were recorded for this clonotype. J is TRBJ2-1 and V is TRBV27, with 9 bases aligning to TRBD1. CDR1 MNHEY and CDR2 SMNVEV come from the germline V gene (reference sequence). The J segment lost 5 bases and the V segment lost 0 bases, leaving 8 bases of the junction unmatched. The CDR3 contains 17 residues. In DNA, the CDR3 is TGTGCCAGCAGTTTATCACCCGGGACAGGGAGACACAATGAGCAGTTCTTC. Translation: CASSLSPGTGRHNEQFF.

This clonotype has only a few counts. The V and J genes are TRBV29-1 and TRBJ2-5, with D perhaps matching TRBD1 (6 bases). Per germline, CDR1 SQVTM and CDR2 ANQGSEA. The CDR3 has 13 residues. V was trimmed by 5 bases and J by 1 base, leaving 11 bases between them. CDR3 bases: TGCAGCGTTATTGACAGGCTCCAAGAGACCCAGTACTTC. Translated, it gives CSVIDRLQETQYF.

There are many counts of this clonotype. The V and J genes are TRBV20-1 and TRBJ2-1; D gene unclear. Germline V gene sequence: CDR1 DFQATT, CDR2 SNEGSKA (reference sequence). The CDR3 loop spans 12 amino acids. The germline V and J ends were trimmed by 6 bases and 6 bases, with 12 bases remaining between them. In nucleotides, the CDR3 is TGCAGTGCCGACCCCACGGGCAATGAGCAGTTCTTC. This translates into CSADPTGNEQFF.

J is TRBJ2-1 and V is TRBV5-6, with D tentatively TRBD2 (6 bases). Germline V lookup: CDR1 SGHDT, CDR2 YYEEEE. This CDR3 is built from 13 residues. V lost 4 bases and J 10 bases, leaving 15 bases between the germline ends. The CDR3 DNA reads as TGTGCCAGCAGCGTCCAAGGGGCGGGGGAGCAGTTCTTC. The encoded protein is CASSVQGAGEQFF.

The V call is TRBV10-1, the J call TRBJ2-3; D perhaps matches TRBD2 (6 bases). V lost 3 bases to trimming and J lost 4 bases, with 11 bases between them. Germline lookup yields CDR1 WNHNN and CDR2 SYGVQD (reference sequence). This CDR3 has 14 residues. For the CDR3, the DNA is TGCGCCAGCAGTGATGATGGAGGGGCAGATACGCAGTATTTT. The encoded protein is CASSDDGGADTQYF.

This chain uses TRBV24-1 with TRBJ2-1; possibly TRBD1 or TRBD2 for D (6 bases each). CDR3 length equals 19 residues. V lost 1 base and J 9 bases, leaving 27 bases between the germline ends. The germline V gene has CDR1 KGHDR and CDR2 SFDVKD. The CDR3 sequence is CATSDFGRGGDRPPTEQFF. The CDR3 nucleotides are TGTGCCACCAGTGATTTTGGGCGGGGTGGAGACAGGCCTCCAACTGAGCAGTTCTTC.

This chain links TRBV7-3 with TRBJ2-1, with TRBD1 matching 9 bases. Germline V gene sequence: CDR1 SGHTA, CDR2 FQGTGA. The CDR3 loop spans 15 amino acids. V shed 5 bases, J shed 5 bases, and the junction held 7 bases outside the gene matches. In nucleotides, the CDR3 is TGTGCCAGCAGCCGGCCGGGACAGGGCAACAATGAGCAGTTCTTC. This translates into CASSRPGQGNNEQFF.

At least ten counts were recorded for this clonotype. The chain links TRBV3-1 to TRBJ2-2, with TRBD1 matching 7 bases. V shed 5 bases and J 3 bases; nucleotides not matched to a gene: 9. The CDR3 covers 16 residues. Germline CDR1 is LGHDT and CDR2 is YNNKEL (reference sequence). The CDR3, as DNA: TGTGCCAGCAGCAAAACCAGGGGGTGGTACACCGGGGAGCTGTTTTTT. Translating gives CASSKTRGWYTGELFF.

This clonotype occurred a few times. V is TRBV30 and J is TRBJ2-7; the D is unclear. The length of the CDR3 is 17 residues. Trimming left V 3 bases short and J 1 base short, with 22 bases between. Germline-derived CDR1 and CDR2 are GTSNPN and SVGIG (reference sequence). CDR3 loop: CAWSHTPDTALSYEQYF. As DNA, the CDR3 is TGTGCCTGGAGCCACACCCCAGACACTGCCCTGTCCTACGAGCAGTACTTC.

The chain employs TRBV7-3 and TRBJ1-1; 8 bases fit TRBD1. The CDR3 totals 14 residues. Germline CDR1 and CDR2: SGHTA and FQGTGA. The junction had 5 bases not matched to a gene; V was cut back by 4 bases and J by 4 bases. Here the CDR3 reads CASSSTGEGTEAFF. The CDR3 DNA reads as TGTGCCAGCAGCTCGACAGGGGAGGGCACTGAAGCTTTCTTT.

The chain carries TRBV30 and TRBJ2-5; TRBD2 matches 8 bases. The CDR3 extends over 15 amino acids. CDR1 and CDR2 (germline): GTSNPN, SVGIG (reference sequence). Trimming cost V 5 bases and J 0 bases; bases outside gene matches: 8. CDR3 sequence: CAWAPGGPYQETQYF. As DNA, the CDR3 is TGTGCCTGGGCCCCGGGAGGGCCGTACCAAGAGACCCAGTACTTC. Full variable domain (remainder filled in from reference TRBV30 and TRBJ2-5): SQTIHQWPATLVQPVGSPLSLECTVEGTSNPNLYWYRQAAGRGLQLLFYSVGIGQISSEVPQNLSASRPQDRQFILSSKKLLLSDSGFYLCAWAPGGPYQETQYFGPGTRLLVL.

There are many counts of this clonotype. The chain uses TRBV20-1 and TRBJ1-6; TRBD1 is a possible D gene (6 bases). The germline V gene encodes CDR1 DFQATT and CDR2 SNEGSKA (reference sequence). Trimming cost V 6 bases and J 0 bases, with 15 bases left between them. There are 16 residues in the CDR3. CDR3 nucleotides: TGCAGTGCCAGGGGCAGGGGAAGCTCCTATAATTCACCCCTCCACTTT. This encodes CSARGRGSSYNSPLHF.

In this sample, this clonotype turned up a few times. The chain links TRBV7-3 to TRBJ2-5; D remains unclear. This CDR3 region has 15 residues. V was cut by 2 bases and J by 5 bases, with 15 bases left in between. CDR1 SGHTA and CDR2 FQGTGA come from the germline V gene. The DNA for the CDR3 is TGTGCCAGCAGCTTACTCGGTGGGCTGGGGGAGACCCAGTACTTC. Its translation: CASSLLGGLGETQYF.

There are many counts of this clonotype. V gene TRBV12-5 combines with J gene TRBJ2-3; no clear D. This CDR3 spans 13 amino acids. Germline V gives CDR1 LGHNT, CDR2 FRNRAP. Trimming left V 4 bases short and J 1 base short, with 6 bases between. CDR3 protein: CASGSQGTDTQYF. CDR3 DNA sequence: TGTGCTAGTGGTTCGCAGGGCACAGATACGCAGTATTTT.

The table lists this clonotype with many counts. The rearrangement joins TRBV19 to TRBJ1-1; weak D call: TRBD1 (6 bases). The CDR3 covers 13 residues. Germline CDR1 is LNHDA and CDR2 is SQIVND (reference sequence). V lost 6 bases and J lost 5, with 13 bases in between. The CDR3 DNA reads as TGTGCCAGTAGATGGGGGGCTCGTACTGAAGCTTTCTTT. Translated, it gives CASRWGARTEAFF. Full variable domain (outside the CDR3, taken from reference TRBV19 and TRBJ1-1): DGGITQSPKYLFRKEGQNVTLSCEQNLNHDAMYWYRQDPGQGLRLIYYSQIVNDFQKGDIAEGYSVSREKKESFPLTVTSAQKNPTAFYLCASRWGARTEAFFGQGTRLTVV.

The V call is TRBV12-3 or TRBV12-4, the J call TRBJ2-3; 13 bases are a match to TRBD2. Trimming removed 9 bases from V and 7 bases from J; junction bases left unmatched: 4. The CDR3 length is 13 residues. CDR3: CASGTSGKNTQYF. CDR3 nucleotides: TGTGCCAGTGGGACTAGCGGGAAGAATACGCAGTATTTT.

CDR3 coding DNA: TGTGCCAGCAGCTTCTCTGTCGGGGTTTACGAGCAGTACTTC. The encoded protein is CASSFSVGVYEQYF. The chain carries TRBV5-5 and TRBJ2-7; a possible D gene is TRBD2 (5 bases). V was trimmed by 2 bases and J by 4 bases, leaving 13 bases between them. Germline V lookup: CDR1 SGHKS, CDR2 YYEKEE (reference sequence). This CDR3 is built from 14 residues.

This clonotype came up a few times. V and J are TRBV9 and TRBJ2-1; TRBD2 matches 8 bases. Germline CDR1 and CDR2: SGDLS and YYNGEE. This CDR3 comprises 16 residues. V trimming: 2 bases; J trimming: 2 bases; junction bases outside the gene matches: 6. The CDR3 loop is CASSVLAGITYNEQFF. The CDR3 nucleotides read TGTGCCAGCAGCGTCCTAGCGGGCATTACCTACAATGAGCAGTTCTTC.

This clonotype came up many times. This chain joins TRBV7-8 and TRBJ2-1; D not resolved. The CDR3 runs 14 residues. V lost 9 bases and J lost 0, with 12 bases in between. Germline assignment: CDR1 SGHVS and CDR2 FQNEAQ. CDR3 protein: CASQRATSYNEQFF. The CDR3 DNA is TGTGCCAGTCAACGGGCCACCTCCTACAATGAGCAGTTCTTC.

The chain employs TRBV3-1 and TRBJ2-3, with 9 nucleotides matching TRBD2. The germline gives CDR1 LGHDT, CDR2 YNNKEL (reference sequence). V lost 1 base, J lost 1 base, and 15 bases stayed unmatched. This CDR3 region has 20 residues. The CDR3 sequence: CASSQVSGGSPGARTDTQYF. In DNA, the CDR3 is TGTGCCAGCAGCCAAGTGAGCGGGGGGAGTCCGGGAGCCCGCACAGATACGCAGTATTTT.